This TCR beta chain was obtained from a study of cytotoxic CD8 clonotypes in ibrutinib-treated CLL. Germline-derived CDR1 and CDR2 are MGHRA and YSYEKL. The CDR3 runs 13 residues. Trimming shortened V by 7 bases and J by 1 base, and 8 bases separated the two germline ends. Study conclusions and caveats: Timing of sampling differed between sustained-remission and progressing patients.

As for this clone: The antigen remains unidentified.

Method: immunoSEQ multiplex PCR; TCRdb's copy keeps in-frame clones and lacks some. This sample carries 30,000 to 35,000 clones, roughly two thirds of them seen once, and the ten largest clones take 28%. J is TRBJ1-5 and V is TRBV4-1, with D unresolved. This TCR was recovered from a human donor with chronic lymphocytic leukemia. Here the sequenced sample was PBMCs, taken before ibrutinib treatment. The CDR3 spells CASTGGSNQPQHF. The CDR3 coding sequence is TGCGCCAGCACGGGCGGGAGCAATCAGCCCCAGCATTTT.